The 3 T cell receptor beta chains listed next were all sequenced from one sample in a study of shared clonotypes between healthy human individuals. TCRdb's copy holds only in-frame clones and misses some; the assay was immunoSEQ multiplex PCR. The sample lists about 2 million clones, about 95% occurring once. CD45RO-negative, CCR7-selected cells formed the naive CD8 fraction, which excluded terminally differentiated effector memory CD45RA+ cells. Source material: naive CD8+ T cells sorted from blood. The source of these receptors is a man aged 18-30 years in good health.

To note about this clone: Other DNA sequences in the same sample also yield this CDR3. V is TRBV11-2 and J is TRBJ2-7; D call uncertain. Germline CDR1 SGHAT, CDR2 FQNNGV. Trimming took off 3 bases at V and 2 bases at J, with 5 bases between the two ends. CDR3 length equals 12 residues. CDR3 bases: TGTGCCAGCAGCTTTGGAACCTACGAGCAGTACTTC. This codes for CASSFGTYEQYF. The whole variable domain, remainder taken from reference TRBV11-2 and TRBJ2-7, is EAGVAQSPRYKIIEKRQSVAFWCNPISGHATLYWYQQILGQGPKLLIQFQNNGVVDDSQLPKDRFSAERLKGVDSTLKIQPAKLEDSAVYLCASSFGTYEQYFGPGTRLTVT.

V gene TRBV5-1 combines with J gene TRBJ2-7; no clear D gene. Germline CDR1 and CDR2: SGHRS and YFSETQ. V lost 0 bases, J lost 3 bases, and 10 bases lay in between. CDR3 length equals 14 residues. The CDR3 nucleotides read TGCGCCAGCAGCTTGGGCCCCGGTGGCTACGAGCAGTACTTC. This sequence encodes CASSLGPGGYEQYF.

A remark on this clone: This sample includes further DNA sequences coding for the same CDR3. CDR3 protein: CASSPGSREQYF. CDR3 DNA: TGTGCCAGCAGCCCAGGCTCTCGCGAGCAGTACTTC. This chain links TRBV13 with TRBJ2-7; no definite D call. Germline CDR1 is PRHDT and CDR2 is FYEKMQ (reference sequence). The ends were cut back, 5 bases at V and 6 bases at J, with 11 bases in the middle. The CDR3 spans 12 residues.